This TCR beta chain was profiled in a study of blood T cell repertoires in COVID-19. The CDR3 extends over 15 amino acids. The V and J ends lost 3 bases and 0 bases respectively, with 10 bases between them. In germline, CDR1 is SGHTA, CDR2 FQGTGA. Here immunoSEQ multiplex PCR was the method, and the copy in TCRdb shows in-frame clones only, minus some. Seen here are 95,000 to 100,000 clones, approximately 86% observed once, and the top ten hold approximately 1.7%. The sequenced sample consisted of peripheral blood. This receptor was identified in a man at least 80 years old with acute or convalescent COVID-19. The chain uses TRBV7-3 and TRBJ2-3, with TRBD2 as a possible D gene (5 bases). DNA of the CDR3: TGTGCCAGCAGCTTGAGGGCGAGCAGCACAGATACGCAGTATTTT. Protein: CASSLRASSTDTQYF.